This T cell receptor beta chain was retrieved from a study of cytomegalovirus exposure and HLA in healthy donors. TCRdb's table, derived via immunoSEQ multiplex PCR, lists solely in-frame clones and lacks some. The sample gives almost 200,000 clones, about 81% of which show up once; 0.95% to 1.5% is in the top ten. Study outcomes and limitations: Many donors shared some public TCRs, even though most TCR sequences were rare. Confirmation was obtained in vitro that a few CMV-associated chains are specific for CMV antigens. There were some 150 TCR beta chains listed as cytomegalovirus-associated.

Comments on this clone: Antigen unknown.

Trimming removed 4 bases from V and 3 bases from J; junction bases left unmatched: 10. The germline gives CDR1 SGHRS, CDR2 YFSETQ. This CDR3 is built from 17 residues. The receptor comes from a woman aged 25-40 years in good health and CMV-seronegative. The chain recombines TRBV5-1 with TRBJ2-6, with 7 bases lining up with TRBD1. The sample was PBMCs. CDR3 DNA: TGCGCCAGCAGCAGCGGACAGGCACAGGTTGGGGCCAACGTCCTGACTTTC. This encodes CASSSGQAQVGANVLTF.